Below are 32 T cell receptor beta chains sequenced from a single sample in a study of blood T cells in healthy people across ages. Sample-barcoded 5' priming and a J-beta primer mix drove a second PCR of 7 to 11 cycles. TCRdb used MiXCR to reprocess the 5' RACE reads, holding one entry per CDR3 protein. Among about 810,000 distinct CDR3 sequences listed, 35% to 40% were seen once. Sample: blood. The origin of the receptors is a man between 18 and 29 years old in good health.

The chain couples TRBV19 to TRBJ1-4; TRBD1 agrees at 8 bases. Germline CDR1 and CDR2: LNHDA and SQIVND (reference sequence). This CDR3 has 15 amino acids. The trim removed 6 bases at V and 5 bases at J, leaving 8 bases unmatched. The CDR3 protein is CASRLPTGANEKLFF. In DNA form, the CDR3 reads TGTGCCAGTAGACTACCGACAGGGGCCAATGAAAAACTGTTTTTT.

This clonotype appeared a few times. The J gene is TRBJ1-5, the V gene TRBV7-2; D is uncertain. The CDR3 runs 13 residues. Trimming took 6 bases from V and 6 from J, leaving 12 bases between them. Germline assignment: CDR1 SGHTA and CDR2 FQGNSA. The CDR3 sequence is CASSPTRGQPQHF. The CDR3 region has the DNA TGTGCCAGCAGTCCGACGCGGGGTCAGCCCCAGCATTTT.

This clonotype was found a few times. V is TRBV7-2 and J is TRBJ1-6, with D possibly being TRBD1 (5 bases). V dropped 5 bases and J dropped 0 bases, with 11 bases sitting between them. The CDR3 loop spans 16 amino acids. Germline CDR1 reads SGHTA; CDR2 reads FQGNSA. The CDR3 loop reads CASSTGTVSYNSPLHF. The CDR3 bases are TGTGCCAGCAGCACCGGGACTGTCTCCTATAATTCACCCCTCCACTTT.

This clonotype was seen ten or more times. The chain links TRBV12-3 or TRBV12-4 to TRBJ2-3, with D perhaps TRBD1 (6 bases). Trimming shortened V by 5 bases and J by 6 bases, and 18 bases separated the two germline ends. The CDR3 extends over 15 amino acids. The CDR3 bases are TGTGCCAGCAGTCGAGTAACAGGGCTCCTGGATACGCAGTATTTT. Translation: CASSRVTGLLDTQYF.

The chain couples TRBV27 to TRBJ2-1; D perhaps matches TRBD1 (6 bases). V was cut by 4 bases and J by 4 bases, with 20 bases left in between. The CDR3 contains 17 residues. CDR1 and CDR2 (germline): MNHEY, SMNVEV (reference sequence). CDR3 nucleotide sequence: TGTGCCAGCAGTTCGCTCCTCCGGGACACAGGGTACAATGAGCAGTTCTTC. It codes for CASSSLLRDTGYNEQFF.

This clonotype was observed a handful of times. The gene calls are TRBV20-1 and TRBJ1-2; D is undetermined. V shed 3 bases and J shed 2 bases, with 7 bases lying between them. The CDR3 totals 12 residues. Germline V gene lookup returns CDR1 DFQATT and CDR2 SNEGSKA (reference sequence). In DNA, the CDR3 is TGCAGTGCTAGTCTTCCAAACTATGGCTACACCTTC. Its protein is CSASLPNYGYTF.

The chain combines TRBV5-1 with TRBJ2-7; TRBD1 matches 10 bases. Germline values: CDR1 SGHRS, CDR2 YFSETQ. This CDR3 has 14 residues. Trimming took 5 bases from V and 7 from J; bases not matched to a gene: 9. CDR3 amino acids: CASSGTGAPNEQYF. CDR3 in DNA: TGCGCCAGCAGTGGGACAGGGGCACCCAATGAGCAGTACTTC.

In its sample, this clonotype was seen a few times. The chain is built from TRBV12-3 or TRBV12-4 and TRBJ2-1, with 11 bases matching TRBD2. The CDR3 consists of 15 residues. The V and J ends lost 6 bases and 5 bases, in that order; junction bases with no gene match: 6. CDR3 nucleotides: TGTGCCAGCAGGGCTAGCGGGGGGCCACACAATGAGCAGTTCTTC. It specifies CASRASGGPHNEQFF.

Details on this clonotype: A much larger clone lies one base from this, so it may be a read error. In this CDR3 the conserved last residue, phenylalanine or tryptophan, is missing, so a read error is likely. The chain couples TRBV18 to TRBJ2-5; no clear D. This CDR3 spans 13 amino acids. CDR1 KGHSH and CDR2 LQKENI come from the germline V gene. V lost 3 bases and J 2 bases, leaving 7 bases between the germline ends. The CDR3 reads CASSPAIQETQYL. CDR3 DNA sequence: TGTGCCAGCTCACCGGCCATACAAGAGACCCAGTACTTA.

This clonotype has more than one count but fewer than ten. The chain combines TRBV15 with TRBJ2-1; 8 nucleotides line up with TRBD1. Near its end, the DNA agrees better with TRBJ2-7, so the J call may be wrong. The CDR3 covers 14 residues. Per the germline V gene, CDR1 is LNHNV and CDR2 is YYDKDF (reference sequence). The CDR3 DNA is TGTGCCACCAGCTTCGACAGGGGCTACAATGAGCAGTACTTC. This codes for CATSFDRGYNEQYF.

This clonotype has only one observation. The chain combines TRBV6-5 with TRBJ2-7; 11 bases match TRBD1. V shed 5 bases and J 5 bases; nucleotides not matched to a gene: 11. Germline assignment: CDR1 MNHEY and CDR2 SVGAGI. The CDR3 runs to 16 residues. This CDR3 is CASSRGQGALAHEQYF. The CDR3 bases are TGTGCCAGCAGTAGAGGACAGGGGGCTTTGGCCCACGAGCAGTACTTC.

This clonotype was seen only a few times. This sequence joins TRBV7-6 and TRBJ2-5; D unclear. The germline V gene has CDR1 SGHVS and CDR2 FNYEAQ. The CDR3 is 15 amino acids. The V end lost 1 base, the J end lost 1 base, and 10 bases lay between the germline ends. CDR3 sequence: CASSLDPVPQETQYF. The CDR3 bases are TGTGCCAGCAGCTTAGACCCAGTGCCCCAAGAGACCCAGTACTTC.

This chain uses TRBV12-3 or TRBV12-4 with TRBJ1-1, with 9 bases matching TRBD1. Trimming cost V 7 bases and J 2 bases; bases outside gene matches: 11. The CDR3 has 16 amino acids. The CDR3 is CASTDPGQGRNTEAFF. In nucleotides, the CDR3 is TGTGCCAGCACTGACCCTGGACAGGGGCGAAACACTGAAGCTTTCTTT.

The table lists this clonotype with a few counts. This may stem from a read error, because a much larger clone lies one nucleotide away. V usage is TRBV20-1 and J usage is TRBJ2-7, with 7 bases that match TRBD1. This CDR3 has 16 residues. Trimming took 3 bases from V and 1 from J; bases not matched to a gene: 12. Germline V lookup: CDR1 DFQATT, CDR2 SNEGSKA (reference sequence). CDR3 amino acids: CSARTGRVNKSYEQYF. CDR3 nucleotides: TGCAGTGCTAGGACAGGGCGGGTAAATAAGTCCTACGAGCAGTACTTC.

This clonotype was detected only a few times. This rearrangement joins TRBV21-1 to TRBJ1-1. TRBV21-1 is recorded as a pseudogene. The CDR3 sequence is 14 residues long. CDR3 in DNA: TGTGCCAGCAGCAAAGTATTGGGGAACACTGAAGCTTTCTTT. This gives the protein CASSKVLGNTEAFF.

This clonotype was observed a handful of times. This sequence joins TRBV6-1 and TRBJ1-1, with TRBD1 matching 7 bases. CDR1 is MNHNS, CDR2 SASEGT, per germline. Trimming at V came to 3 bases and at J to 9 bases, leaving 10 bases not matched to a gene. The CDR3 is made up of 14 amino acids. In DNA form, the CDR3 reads TGTGCCAGCAGTGAGGGGACAGCCAGTACTAAAGCTTTCTTT. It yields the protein CASSEGTASTKAFF.

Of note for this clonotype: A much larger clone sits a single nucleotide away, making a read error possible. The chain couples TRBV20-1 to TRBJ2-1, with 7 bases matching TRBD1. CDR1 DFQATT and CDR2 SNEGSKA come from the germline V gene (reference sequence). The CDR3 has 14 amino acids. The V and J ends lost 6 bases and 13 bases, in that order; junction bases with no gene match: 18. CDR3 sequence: CSAKGGTAEETQFF. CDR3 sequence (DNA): TGCAGTGCCAAAGGTGGGACAGCTGAAGAGACCCAGTTCTTC.

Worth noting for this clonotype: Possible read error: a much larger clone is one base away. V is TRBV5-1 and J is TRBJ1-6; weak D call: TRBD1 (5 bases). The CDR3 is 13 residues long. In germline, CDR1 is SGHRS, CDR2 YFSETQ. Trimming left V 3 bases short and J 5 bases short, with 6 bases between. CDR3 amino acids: CASSWDHNSPLHF. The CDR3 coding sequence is TGCGCCAGCAGCTGGGACCATAATTCACCCCTCCACTTT.

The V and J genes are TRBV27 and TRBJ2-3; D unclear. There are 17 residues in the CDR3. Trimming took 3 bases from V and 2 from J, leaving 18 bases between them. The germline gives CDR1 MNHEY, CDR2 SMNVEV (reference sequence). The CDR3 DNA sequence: TGTGCCAGCAGTTTCGATGCCAGAGGAACCCTCACAGATACGCAGTATTTT. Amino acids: CASSFDARGTLTDTQYF.

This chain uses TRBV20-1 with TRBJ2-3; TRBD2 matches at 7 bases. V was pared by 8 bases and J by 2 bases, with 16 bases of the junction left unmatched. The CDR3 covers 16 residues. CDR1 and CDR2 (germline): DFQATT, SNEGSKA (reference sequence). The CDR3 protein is CSTTSVSGRYTDTQYF. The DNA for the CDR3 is TGCAGTACCACCTCGGTTAGCGGGCGATACACAGATACGCAGTATTTT.

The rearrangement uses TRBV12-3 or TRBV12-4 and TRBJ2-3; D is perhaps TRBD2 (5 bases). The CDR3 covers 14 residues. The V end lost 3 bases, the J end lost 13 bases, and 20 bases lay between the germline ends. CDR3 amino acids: CASSLGSSTDVEYF. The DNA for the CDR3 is TGTGCCAGCAGTTTGGGGTCTAGCACAGATGTGGAGTATTTT.

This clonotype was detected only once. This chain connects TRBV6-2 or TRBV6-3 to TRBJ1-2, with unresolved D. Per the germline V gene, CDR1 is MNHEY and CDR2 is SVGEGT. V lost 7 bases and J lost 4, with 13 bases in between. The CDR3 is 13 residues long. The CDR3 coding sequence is TGTGCCAGCAATGGCCCACGGACCTATGGCTACACCTTC. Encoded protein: CASNGPRTYGYTF.

The CDR3 nucleotides are TGTGCCAGCAGCAAAAAGCCCTACCTACGGATCGATACGCAGTATTTT. Residues: CASSKKPYLRIDTQYF. The chain couples TRBV21-1 to TRBJ2-3; the tabulated D call, TRBD2, remains unverified against the DNA. TRBV21-1 constitutes a pseudogene. There are 16 residues in the CDR3.

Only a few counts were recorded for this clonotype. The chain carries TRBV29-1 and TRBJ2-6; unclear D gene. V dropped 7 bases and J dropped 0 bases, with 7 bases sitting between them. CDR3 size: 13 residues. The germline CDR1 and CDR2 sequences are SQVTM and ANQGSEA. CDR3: CSAALSGANVLTF. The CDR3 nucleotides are TGCAGCGCTGCTCTCTCTGGGGCCAACGTCCTGACTTTC.

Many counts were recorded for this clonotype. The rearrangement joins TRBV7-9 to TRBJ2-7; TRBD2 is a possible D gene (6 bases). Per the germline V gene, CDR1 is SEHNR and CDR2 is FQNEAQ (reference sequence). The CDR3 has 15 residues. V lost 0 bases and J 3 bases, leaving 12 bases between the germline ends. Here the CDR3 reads CASSLATGASYEQYF. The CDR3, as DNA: TGTGCCAGCAGCTTAGCCACGGGAGCCAGCTACGAGCAGTACTTC. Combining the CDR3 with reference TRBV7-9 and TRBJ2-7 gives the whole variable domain DTGVSQNPRHKITKRGQNVTFRCDPISEHNRLYWYRQTLGQGPEFLTYFQNEAQLEKSRLLSDRFSAERPKGSFSTLEIQRTEQGDSAMYLCASSLATGASYEQYFGPGTRLTVT.

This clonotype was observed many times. CDR3 coding DNA: TGCGCCAGCAGCTTGGACTGGGACAGTACGCAGTATTTT. This translates into CASSLDWDSTQYF. The rearrangement joins TRBV5-1 to TRBJ2-3; 7 bases align to TRBD1. This CDR3 has 13 residues. With V trimmed by 0 bases and J by 8 bases, 3 bases remained unmatched. Germline CDR1 and CDR2: SGHRS and YFSETQ.

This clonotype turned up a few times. Here the CDR3 DNA reads TGTGCCAGCAGTTACTCGGGGGCGGGTGAAGCTTTCTTT. It yields the protein CASSYSGAGEAFF. The gene calls are TRBV6-5 and TRBJ1-1, with a possible D match to TRBD1 (6 bases). The CDR3 covers 13 residues. V was shortened by 0 bases and J by 7 bases, with 9 bases between the two germline ends. CDR1 and CDR2 (germline): MNHEY, SVGAGI.

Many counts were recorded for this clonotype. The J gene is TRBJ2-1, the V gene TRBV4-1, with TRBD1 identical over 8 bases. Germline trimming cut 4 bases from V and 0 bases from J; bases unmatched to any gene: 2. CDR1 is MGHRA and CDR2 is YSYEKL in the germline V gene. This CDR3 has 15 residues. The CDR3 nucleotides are TGCGCCAGCAGCCCGGGACAGGCCTCCTACAATGAGCAGTTCTTC. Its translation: CASSPGQASYNEQFF.

CDR3: CASSLGGVGVREKLFF. DNA for the CDR3: TGTGCCAGCAGCTTAGGAGGGGTCGGGGTGCGAGAAAAACTGTTTTTT. This chain joins TRBV7-2 and TRBJ1-4; TRBD1 might be the D (5 bases). Trimming shortened V by 1 base and J by 8 bases, and 17 bases separated the two germline ends. The CDR3 runs to 16 residues. Germline V CDR1 and CDR2: SGHTA, FQGNSA.

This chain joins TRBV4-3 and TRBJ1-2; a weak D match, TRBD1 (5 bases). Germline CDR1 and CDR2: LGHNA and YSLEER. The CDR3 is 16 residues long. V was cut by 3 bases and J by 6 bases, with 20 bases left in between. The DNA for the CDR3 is TGCGCCAGCAGCCAGGCCGGGGGGGGAGCATCCCATGGCTACACCTTC. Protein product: CASSQAGGGASHGYTF.

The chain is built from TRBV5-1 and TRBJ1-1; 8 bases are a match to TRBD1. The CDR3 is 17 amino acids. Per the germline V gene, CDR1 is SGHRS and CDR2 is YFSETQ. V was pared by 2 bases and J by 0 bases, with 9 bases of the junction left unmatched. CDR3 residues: CASSLTGGGPVNTEAFF. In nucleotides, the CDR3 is TGCGCCAGCAGCTTAACAGGGGGGGGGCCAGTGAACACTGAAGCTTTCTTT.

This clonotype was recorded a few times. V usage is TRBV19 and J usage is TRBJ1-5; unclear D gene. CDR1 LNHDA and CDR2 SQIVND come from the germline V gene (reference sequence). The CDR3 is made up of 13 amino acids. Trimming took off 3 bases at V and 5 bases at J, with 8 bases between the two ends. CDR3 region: CASSIEMDQPQHF. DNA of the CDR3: TGTGCCAGTAGTATCGAGATGGATCAGCCCCAGCATTTT.